One and the same sample provided the 18 T cell receptor beta chains below, sequenced in a study of early T cells in non-severe SARS-CoV-2 infection. TCRdb recomputed calls from the 5' RACE reads with MiXCR, one row per CDR3 protein. The table lists some 26,000 distinct CDR3 sequences, 3.5% to 4.5% of them singletons, with 5.6% in the top ten. Sequencing was performed on whole blood. The receptor set was obtained from an adult who was a healthcare worker with PCR-confirmed SARS-CoV-2 infection or an uninfected control (not recorded which).

This clonotype has at least ten counts. This chain uses TRBV30 with TRBJ2-2; 7 bases agree with TRBD1. Germline V lookup: CDR1 GTSNPN, CDR2 SVGIG (reference sequence). The CDR3 extends over 12 amino acids. CDR3 sequence (DNA): TGTGCGGAAACAGGGGTTCACGGGGAGCTGTTTTTT. The encoded protein is CAETGVHGELFF.

Ten or more counts support this clonotype. The rearrangement links TRBV20-1 to TRBJ2-3; 13 nucleotides align to TRBD2. CDR1 DFQATT and CDR2 SNEGSKA come from the germline V gene (reference sequence). CDR3 length equals 15 residues. The junction had 8 bases not matched to a gene; V was cut back by 5 bases and J by 6 bases. The CDR3, as DNA: TGCAGTGCTTCGGGACTAGCGGGGAAGGGGGATACGCAGTATTTT. This translates into CSASGLAGKGDTQYF.

At least ten counts were recorded for this clonotype. This chain joins TRBV30 and TRBJ2-3, with D hard to call. The CDR3 has 16 residues. Germline-derived CDR1 and CDR2 are GTSNPN and SVGIG (reference sequence). The germline V and J ends were trimmed by 0 bases and 3 bases, with 16 bases remaining between them. The CDR3 coding sequence is TGTGCCTGGAGTGTACAAACTATGGTGACGACAGATACGCAGTATTTT. It specifies CAWSVQTMVTTDTQYF.

This clonotype was counted ten times or more. The CDR3: CASSTQRSEQFF. The CDR3 DNA follows: TGTGCCAGCAGCACACAGAGGAGTGAGCAGTTCTTC. This chain links TRBV11-3 with TRBJ2-1; unclear D gene. Between the trimmed V and J ends, which lost 5 bases and 9 bases, there was a span of 11 bases. The CDR3 spans 12 residues. CDR1 SGHNT and CDR2 YENEEA come from the germline V gene.

This clonotype was recorded at least ten times. This sequence joins TRBV12-3 or TRBV12-4 and TRBJ1-5; 10 bases align to TRBD1. V gave up 6 bases and J gave up 4 bases; unmatched junction bases: 6. This CDR3 is built from 15 residues. DNA for the CDR3: TGTGCCAGCAGGCCCGGGACAGGGGAAAATCAGCCCCAGCATTTT. Encoded protein: CASRPGTGENQPQHF.

This clonotype was observed at least ten times. CDR3 in amino acids: CASSELAGNYGYTF. The CDR3 nucleotides are TGTGCCAGCAGTGAATTAGCAGGGAACTATGGCTACACCTTC. This sequence joins TRBV25-1 and TRBJ1-2; TRBD1 might be the D (5 bases). The germline V and J ends were trimmed by 1 base and 2 bases, with 8 bases remaining between them. Germline V gene lookup returns CDR1 MGHDK and CDR2 SYGVNS. This CDR3 contains 14 residues.

This clonotype was counted ten times or more. The chain has TRBV30 and TRBJ2-7; 8 positions agree with TRBD1. The V gene end was trimmed by 1 base and the J gene end by 1 base; junction bases not matched to a gene: 9. This CDR3 is 16 amino acids long. Germline V gene data show CDR1 as GTSNPN and CDR2 as SVGIG (reference sequence). The DNA for the CDR3 is TGTGCCTGGAGTGACGCCCAGGGGGCAGGGTCCTACGAGCAGTACTTC. Translation: CAWSDAQGAGSYEQYF. Variable domain in full (rest from reference TRBV30 and TRBJ2-7): SQTIHQWPATLVQPVGSPLSLECTVEGTSNPNLYWYRQAAGRGLQLLFYSVGIGQISSEVPQNLSASRPQDRQFILSSKKLLLSDSGFYLCAWSDAQGAGSYEQYFGPGTRLTVT.

In its sample, this clonotype ranks as medium-sized. The V call is TRBV7-9, the J call TRBJ2-1, with no clear D. Germline CDR1 is SEHNR and CDR2 is FQNEAQ (reference sequence). V lost 5 bases, J lost 10 bases, and 15 bases lay in between. The CDR3 loop spans 13 amino acids. The CDR3: CASSPWQAREQFF. The CDR3 DNA reads TGTGCCAGCAGCCCTTGGCAGGCGAGAGAGCAGTTCTTC. The variable domain in full, completed from reference TRBV7-9 and TRBJ2-1, reads DTGVSQNPRHKITKRGQNVTFRCDPISEHNRLYWYRQTLGQGPEFLTYFQNEAQLEKSRLLSDRFSAERPKGSFSTLEIQRTEQGDSAMYLCASSPWQAREQFFGPGTRLTVL.

This clonotype was recorded a few times. The chain joins TRBV20-1 to TRBJ2-2; D is perhaps TRBD1 or TRBD2 (6 bases each). Germline V gene data show CDR1 as DFQATT and CDR2 as SNEGSKA (reference sequence). The V end was cut by 1 base, the J end by 3 bases, with 15 bases between. The CDR3 totals 16 residues. CDR3 sequence: CSARGSGGAYTGELFF. CDR3 DNA sequence: TGCAGTGCTAGAGGATCCGGGGGCGCTTACACCGGGGAGCTGTTTTTT.

This clonotype was seen many times. The rearrangement joins TRBV5-6 to TRBJ2-5; D is possibly TRBD2 (6 bases). CDR1 is SGHDT, CDR2 YYEEEE, per germline. CDR3 length equals 15 residues. V gave up 3 bases and J gave up 5 bases, with 17 bases separating them. The CDR3 loop reads CASSWRRLGGETQYF. In DNA form, the CDR3 reads TGTGCCAGCAGCTGGAGAAGGTTGGGAGGCGAGACCCAGTACTTC.

By its share, this clonotype is medium-sized (0.01 to 0.1%). The genes are TRBV29-1 and TRBJ1-2; D call uncertain. Germline loops: CDR1 SQVTM, CDR2 ANQGSEA. Trimming removed 5 bases at V and 4 bases at J, with 11 bases between. The CDR3 loop spans 12 amino acids. CDR3 bases: TGCAGCGTTCTCACGGGTGGCTATGGCTACACCTTC. It encodes CSVLTGGYGYTF.

This clonotype was picked up many times. The chain carries TRBV5-5 and TRBJ2-1; weak D call: TRBD2 (7 bases). V lost 4 bases and J 9 bases, leaving 23 bases between the germline ends. Germline V gives CDR1 SGHKS, CDR2 YYEKEE (reference sequence). The length of the CDR3 is 16 residues. The CDR3 sequence is CASSPIFGGQKGEQFF. The CDR3 DNA reads as TGTGCCAGCAGCCCCATATTCGGGGGGCAAAAGGGTGAGCAGTTCTTC. The variable domain in full, with the rest retrieved from reference TRBV5-5 and TRBJ2-1, is DAGVTQSPTHLIKTRGQQVTLRCSPISGHKSVSWYQQVLGQGPQFIFQYYEKEERGRGNFPDRFSARQFPNYSSELNVNALLLGDSALYLCASSPIFGGQKGEQFFGPGTRLTVL.

This clonotype was seen repeatedly, ten times or more. The genes are TRBV7-9 and TRBJ2-3; no reliable D call. Trimming shortened V by 1 base and J by 5 bases, and 4 bases separated the two germline ends. This CDR3 is built from 12 residues. From germline, CDR1 is SEHNR and CDR2 FQNEAQ (reference sequence). The CDR3 loop is CASSLVEDTQYF. CDR3 bases: TGTGCCAGCAGCTTAGTCGAAGATACGCAGTATTTT.

This clonotype was observed at least ten times. The genes are TRBV28 and TRBJ2-1; D gene unclear. The V and J ends lost 6 bases and 0 bases respectively, with 12 bases between them. Germline lookup yields CDR1 MDHEN and CDR2 SYDVKM. The CDR3 has 15 amino acids. The CDR3 reads CASRAQRTSYNEQFF. CDR3 in DNA: TGTGCCAGCAGGGCCCAGCGTACCTCCTACAATGAGCAGTTCTTC.

This clonotype came up many times. The chain is built from TRBV7-2 and TRBJ1-2, with 8 positions matching TRBD1. CDR1 is SGHTA, CDR2 FQGNSA, per germline. The V segment lost 2 bases and the J segment 4 bases; nucleotides outside the gene matches: 6. CDR3 size: 15 residues. The CDR3 is CASSLWGQDFYGYTF. CDR3 bases: TGTGCCAGCAGCTTATGGGGACAGGACTTCTATGGCTACACCTTC.

This clonotype showed up many times. V usage is TRBV3-1 and J usage is TRBJ1-2; D ambiguous. Germline CDR1 reads LGHDT; CDR2 reads YNNKEL (reference sequence). V was pared by 3 bases and J by 0 bases, with 11 bases between. The CDR3 consists of 15 residues. CDR3 nucleotide sequence: TGTGCCAGCAGCCAGTCCGCTTCAGCTAACTATGGCTACACCTTC. Encoded protein: CASSQSASANYGYTF.

This clonotype has a count of ten or more. The rearrangement uses TRBV7-9 and TRBJ1-2; 9 bases are shared with TRBD1. This CDR3 region has 13 residues. Germline loops: CDR1 SEHNR, CDR2 FQNEAQ (reference sequence). V gave up 6 bases and J gave up 8 bases; unmatched junction bases: 7. CDR3 sequence (DNA): TGTGCCAGCAGGCAACAGGGGGCAGAAGGCTACACCTTC. It yields the protein CASRQQGAEGYTF.

At least ten counts were recorded for this clonotype. Written as DNA, the CDR3 is TGTGCCAGCACAGAGGCCAGGGGAAAAGTGCCCACAGATACGCAGTATTTT. It is translated as CASTEARGKVPTDTQYF. The V gene is TRBV11-2, the J gene TRBJ2-3; weak D call: TRBD1 (6 bases). V shed 7 bases and J shed 2 bases, with 22 bases lying between them. From germline, CDR1 is SGHAT and CDR2 FQNNGV. This CDR3 comprises 17 residues.